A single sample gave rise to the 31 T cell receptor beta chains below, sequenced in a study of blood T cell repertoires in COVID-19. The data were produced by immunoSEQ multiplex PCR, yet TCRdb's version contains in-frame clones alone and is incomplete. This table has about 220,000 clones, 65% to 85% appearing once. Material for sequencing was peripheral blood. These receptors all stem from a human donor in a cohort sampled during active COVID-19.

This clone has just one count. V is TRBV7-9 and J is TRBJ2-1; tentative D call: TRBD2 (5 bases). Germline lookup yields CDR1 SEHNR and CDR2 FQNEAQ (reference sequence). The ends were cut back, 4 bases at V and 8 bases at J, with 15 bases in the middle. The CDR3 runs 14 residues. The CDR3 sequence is CASSSRLTSHEQFF. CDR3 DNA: TGTGCCAGCAGCTCAAGGCTTACTAGTCATGAGCAGTTCTTC.

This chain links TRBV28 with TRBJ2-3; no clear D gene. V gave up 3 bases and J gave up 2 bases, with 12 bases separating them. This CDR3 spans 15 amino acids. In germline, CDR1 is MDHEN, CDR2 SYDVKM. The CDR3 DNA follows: TGTGCCAGCAGTTTCGTCGGCAGACTCACAGATACGCAGTATTTT. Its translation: CASSFVGRLTDTQYF.

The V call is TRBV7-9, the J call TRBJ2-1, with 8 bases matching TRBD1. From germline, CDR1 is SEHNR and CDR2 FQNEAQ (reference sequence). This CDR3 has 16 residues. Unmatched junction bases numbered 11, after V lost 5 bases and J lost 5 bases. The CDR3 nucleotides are TGTGCCAGCAGCCTAAGGGGGACAGGTAAAAACAATGAGCAGTTCTTC. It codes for CASSLRGTGKNNEQFF.

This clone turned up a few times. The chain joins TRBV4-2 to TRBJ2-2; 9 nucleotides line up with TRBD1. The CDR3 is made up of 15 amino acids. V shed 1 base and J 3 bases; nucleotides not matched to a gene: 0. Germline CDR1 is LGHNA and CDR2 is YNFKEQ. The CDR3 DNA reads TGTGCCAGCAGCCAAGGGACAGGGGACACCGGGGAGCTGTTTTTT. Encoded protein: CASSQGTGDTGELFF.

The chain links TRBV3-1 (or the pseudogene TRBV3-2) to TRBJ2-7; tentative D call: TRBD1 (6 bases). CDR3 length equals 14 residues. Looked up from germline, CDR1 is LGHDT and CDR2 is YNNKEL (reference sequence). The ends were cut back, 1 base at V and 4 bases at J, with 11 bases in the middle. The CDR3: CASSQGTELYEQYF. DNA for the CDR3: TGTGCCAGCAGCCAAGGGACAGAACTATACGAGCAGTACTTC.

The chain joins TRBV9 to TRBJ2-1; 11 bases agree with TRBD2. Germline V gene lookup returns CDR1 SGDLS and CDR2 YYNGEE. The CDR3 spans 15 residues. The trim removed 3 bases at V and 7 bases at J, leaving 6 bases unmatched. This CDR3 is CASSALAGGMNEQFF. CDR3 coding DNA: TGTGCCAGCAGCGCTTTAGCGGGGGGGATGAATGAGCAGTTCTTC.

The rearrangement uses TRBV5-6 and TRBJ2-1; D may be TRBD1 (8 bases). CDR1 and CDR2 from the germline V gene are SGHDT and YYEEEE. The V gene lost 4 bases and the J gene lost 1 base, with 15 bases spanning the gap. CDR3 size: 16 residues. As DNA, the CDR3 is TGTGCCAGCAGCCCACAGGGGGGACTATCCTACAATGAGCAGTTCTTC. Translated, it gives CASSPQGGLSYNEQFF.

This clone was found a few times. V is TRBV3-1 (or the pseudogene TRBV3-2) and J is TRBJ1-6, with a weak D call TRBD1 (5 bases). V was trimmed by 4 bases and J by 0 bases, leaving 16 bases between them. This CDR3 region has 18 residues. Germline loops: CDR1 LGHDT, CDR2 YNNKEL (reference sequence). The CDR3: CASSPGERGSSYNSPLHF. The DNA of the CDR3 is TGTGCCAGCAGCCCCGGGGAGCGGGGGAGCTCCTATAATTCACCCCTCCACTTT.

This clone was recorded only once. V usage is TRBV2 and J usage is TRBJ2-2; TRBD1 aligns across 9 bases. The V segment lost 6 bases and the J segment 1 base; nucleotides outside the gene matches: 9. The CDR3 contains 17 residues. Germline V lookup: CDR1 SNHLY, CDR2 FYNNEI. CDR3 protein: CASRTTGGQRNTGELFF. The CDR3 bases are TGTGCCAGCAGGACTACAGGGGGCCAAAGGAACACCGGGGAGCTGTTTTTT.

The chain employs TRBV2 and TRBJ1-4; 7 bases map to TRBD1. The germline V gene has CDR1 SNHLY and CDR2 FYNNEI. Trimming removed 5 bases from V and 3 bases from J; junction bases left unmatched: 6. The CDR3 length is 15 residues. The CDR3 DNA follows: TGTGCCAGCAGTCTAGGGGGCGCGGCTAATGAAAAACTGTTTTTT. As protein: CASSLGGAANEKLFF.

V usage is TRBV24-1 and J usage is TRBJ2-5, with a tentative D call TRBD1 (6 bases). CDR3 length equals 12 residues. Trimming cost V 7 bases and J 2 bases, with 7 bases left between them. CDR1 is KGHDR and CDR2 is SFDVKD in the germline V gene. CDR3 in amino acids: CATRGQQETQYF. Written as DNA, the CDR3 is TGTGCCACCAGAGGACAGCAAGAGACCCAGTACTTC.

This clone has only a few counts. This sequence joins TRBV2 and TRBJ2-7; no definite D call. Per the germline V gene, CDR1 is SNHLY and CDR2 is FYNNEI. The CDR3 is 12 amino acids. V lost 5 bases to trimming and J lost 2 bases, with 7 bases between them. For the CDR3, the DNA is TGTGCCAGCAGTCCAGAACCCTACGAGCAGTACTTC. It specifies CASSPEPYEQYF. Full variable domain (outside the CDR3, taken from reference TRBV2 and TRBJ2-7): EPEVTQTPSHQVTQMGQEVILRCVPISNHLYFYWYRQILGQKVEFLVSFYNNEISEKSEIFDDQFSVERPDGSNFTLKIRSTKLEDSAMYFCASSPEPYEQYFGPGTRLTVT.

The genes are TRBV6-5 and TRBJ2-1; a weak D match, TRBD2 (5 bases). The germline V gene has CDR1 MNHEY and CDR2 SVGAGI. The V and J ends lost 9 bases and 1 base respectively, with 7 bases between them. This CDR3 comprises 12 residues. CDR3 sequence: CASGLSYNEQFF. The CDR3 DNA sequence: TGTGCCAGTGGACTTTCCTACAATGAGCAGTTCTTC.

CDR3 in DNA: TGCGCCAGCAGCTTGGGGGCAACCAATTCACCCCTCCACTTT. As protein: CASSLGATNSPLHF. The chain couples TRBV5-1 to TRBJ1-6; D gene uncertain. Germline V lookup: CDR1 SGHRS, CDR2 YFSETQ. V shed 0 bases and J shed 7 bases, with 8 bases lying between them. CDR3 length: 14 residues.

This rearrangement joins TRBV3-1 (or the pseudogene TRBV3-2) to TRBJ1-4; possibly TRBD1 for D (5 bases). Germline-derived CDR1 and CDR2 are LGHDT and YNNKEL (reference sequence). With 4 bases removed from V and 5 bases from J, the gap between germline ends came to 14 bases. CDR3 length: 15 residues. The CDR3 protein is CASSRETARNEKLFF. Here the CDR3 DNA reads TGTGCCAGCAGCCGAGAGACAGCCCGAAATGAAAAACTGTTTTTT.

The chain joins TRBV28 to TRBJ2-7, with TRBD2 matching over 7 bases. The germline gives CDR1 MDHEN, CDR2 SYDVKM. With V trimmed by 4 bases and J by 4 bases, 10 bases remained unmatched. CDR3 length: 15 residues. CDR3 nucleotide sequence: TGTGCCAGCAGTTCGCTGTCTGCGGGAGCTTACGAGCAGTACTTC. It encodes CASSSLSAGAYEQYF.

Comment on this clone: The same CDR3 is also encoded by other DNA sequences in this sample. The CDR3 loop reads CASSPGTGEGGEQYF. DNA of the CDR3: TGTGCCAGCAGCCCCGGGACAGGGGAGGGTGGGGAGCAGTACTTC. The rearrangement links TRBV5-5 to TRBJ2-7; 10 bases are shared with TRBD1. CDR1 and CDR2 (germline): SGHKS, YYEKEE (reference sequence). V lost 4 bases to trimming and J lost 7 bases; unmatched junction nucleotides: 11. CDR3 length equals 15 residues.

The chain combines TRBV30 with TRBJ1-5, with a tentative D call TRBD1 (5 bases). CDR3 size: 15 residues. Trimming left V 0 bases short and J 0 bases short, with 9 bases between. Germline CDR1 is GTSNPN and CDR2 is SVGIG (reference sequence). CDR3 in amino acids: CAWSVGVSSNQPQHF. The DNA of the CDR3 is TGTGCCTGGAGTGTAGGGGTTAGTAGCAATCAGCCCCAGCATTTT.

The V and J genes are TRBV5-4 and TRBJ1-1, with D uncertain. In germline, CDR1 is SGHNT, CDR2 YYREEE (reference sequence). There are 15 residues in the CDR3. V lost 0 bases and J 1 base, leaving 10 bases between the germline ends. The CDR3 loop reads CASSLGGNTNTEAFF. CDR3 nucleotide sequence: TGTGCCAGCAGCTTGGGAGGGAATACGAACACTGAAGCTTTCTTT.

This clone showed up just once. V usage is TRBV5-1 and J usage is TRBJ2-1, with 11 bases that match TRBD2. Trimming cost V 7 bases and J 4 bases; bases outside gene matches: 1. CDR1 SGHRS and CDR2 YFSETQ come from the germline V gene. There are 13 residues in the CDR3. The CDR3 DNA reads TGCGCCAGCGGGACTAGCGGTTACAATGAGCAGTTCTTC. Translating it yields CASGTSGYNEQFF.

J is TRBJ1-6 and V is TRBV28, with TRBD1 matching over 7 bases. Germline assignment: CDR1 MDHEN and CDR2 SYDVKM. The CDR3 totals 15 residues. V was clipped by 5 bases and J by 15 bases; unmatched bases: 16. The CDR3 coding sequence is TGTGCCAGCAGTACCCAGACAGGGATGGCCCCGGTCCTCCACTTT. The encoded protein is CASSTQTGMAPVLHF.

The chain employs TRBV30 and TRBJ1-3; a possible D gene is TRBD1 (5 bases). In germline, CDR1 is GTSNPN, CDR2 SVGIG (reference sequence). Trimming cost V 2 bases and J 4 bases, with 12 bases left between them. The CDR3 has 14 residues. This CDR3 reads CAWSPGGGGNTIYF. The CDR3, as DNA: TGTGCCTGGAGTCCTGGGGGAGGAGGAAACACCATATATTTT.

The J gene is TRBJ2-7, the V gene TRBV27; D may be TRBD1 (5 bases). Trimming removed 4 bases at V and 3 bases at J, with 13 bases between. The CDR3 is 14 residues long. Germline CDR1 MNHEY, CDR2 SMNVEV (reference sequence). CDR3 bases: TGTGCCAGCAGTTCTAGGGGAACGGTCTACGAGCAGTACTTC. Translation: CASSSRGTVYEQYF.

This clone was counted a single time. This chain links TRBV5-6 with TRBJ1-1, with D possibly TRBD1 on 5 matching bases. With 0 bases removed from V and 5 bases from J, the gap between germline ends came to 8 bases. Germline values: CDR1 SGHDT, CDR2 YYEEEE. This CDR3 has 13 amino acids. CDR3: CASSLAGVTEAFF. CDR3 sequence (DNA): TGTGCCAGCAGCTTGGCGGGGGTGACTGAAGCTTTCTTT.

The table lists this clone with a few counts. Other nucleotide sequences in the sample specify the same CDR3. As DNA, the CDR3 is TGTGCCAGCAGCCTGGGGACAGGGAGAAATCAGCCCCAGCATTTT. Protein product: CASSLGTGRNQPQHF. The chain combines TRBV7-6 with TRBJ1-5; 9 positions agree with TRBD1. Trimming removed 5 bases from V and 4 bases from J; junction bases left unmatched: 6. Germline CDR1 SGHVS, CDR2 FNYEAQ. CDR3 length: 15 residues.

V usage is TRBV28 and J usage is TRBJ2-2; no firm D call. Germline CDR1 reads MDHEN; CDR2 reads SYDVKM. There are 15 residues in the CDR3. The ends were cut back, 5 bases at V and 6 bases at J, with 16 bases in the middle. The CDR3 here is CASSMRPLVSGELFF. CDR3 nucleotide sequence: TGTGCCAGCAGTATGAGGCCTCTTGTGTCCGGGGAGCTGTTTTTT. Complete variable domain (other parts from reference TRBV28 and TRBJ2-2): DVKVTQSSRYLVKRTGEKVFLECVQDMDHENMFWYRQDPGLGLRLIYFSYDVKMKEKGDIPEGYSVSREKKERFSLILESASTNQTSMYLCASSMRPLVSGELFFGEGSRLTVL.

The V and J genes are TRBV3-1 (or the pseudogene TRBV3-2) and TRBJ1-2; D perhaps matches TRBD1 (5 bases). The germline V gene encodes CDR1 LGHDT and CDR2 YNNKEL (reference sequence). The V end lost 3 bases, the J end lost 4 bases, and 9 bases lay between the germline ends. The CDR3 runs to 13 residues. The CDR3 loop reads CASSQTVTYGYTF. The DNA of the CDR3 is TGTGCCAGCAGCCAGACAGTAACCTATGGCTACACCTTC.

DNA for the CDR3: TGTGCCAGCAACGGGTGGCAACAGGGAAAGGCTGGCTACACCTTC. It specifies CASNGWQQGKAGYTF. The chain carries TRBV19 and TRBJ1-2; D might be TRBD1 (6 bases). Trimming pared 9 bases from V and 7 bases from J, leaving 24 bases between. Germline lookup yields CDR1 LNHDA and CDR2 SQIVND (reference sequence). The CDR3 spans 15 residues.

The DNA for the CDR3 is TGTGCCACCCTCGGGACTAGTCTCAATGAGCAGTTCTTC. It specifies CATLGTSLNEQFF. The V gene is TRBV19, the J gene TRBJ2-1, with 8 nucleotides matching TRBD2. The CDR3 is 13 residues long. Germline values: CDR1 LNHDA, CDR2 SQIVND (reference sequence). Trimming at V came to 10 bases and at J to 6 bases, leaving 8 bases not matched to a gene.

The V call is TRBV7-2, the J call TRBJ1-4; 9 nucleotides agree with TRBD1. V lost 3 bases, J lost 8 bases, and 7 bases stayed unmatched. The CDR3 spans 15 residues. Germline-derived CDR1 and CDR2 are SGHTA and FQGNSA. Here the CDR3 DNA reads TGTGCCAGCAGCTTTGACAGGGGGAGAAACGAAAAACTGTTTTTT. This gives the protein CASSFDRGRNEKLFF. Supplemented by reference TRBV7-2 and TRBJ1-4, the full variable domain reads GAGVSQSPSNKVTEKGKDVELRCDPISGHTALYWYRQSLGQGLEFLIYFQGNSAPDKSGLPSDRFSAERTGGSVSTLTIQRTQQEDSAVYLCASSFDRGRNEKLFFGSGTQLSVL.

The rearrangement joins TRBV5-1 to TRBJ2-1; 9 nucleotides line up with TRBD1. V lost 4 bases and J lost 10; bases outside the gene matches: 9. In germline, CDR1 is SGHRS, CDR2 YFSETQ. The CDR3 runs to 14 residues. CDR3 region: CASSEPGQGNEQFF. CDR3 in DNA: TGCGCCAGCAGCGAGCCGGGACAGGGAAACGAGCAGTTCTTC.